This TCR beta chain comes out of a study of shared clonotypes between healthy human individuals. This clone appeared once. Sorted-subset replicate PCRs used about 190 ng of genomic DNA. This amount corresponded to about 30,000 T cell genomes. The repertoire was sequenced with immunoSEQ multiplex PCR; TCRdb's copy has only in-frame clones and lacks some. The top ten hold more than 0.9% of the sample, which has around 2,100,000 clones, about 95% seen once. The V gene's germline CDR1 is SGHDT and CDR2 YYEEEE. Trimming cost V 4 bases and J 8 bases, with 15 bases left between them. The CDR3 runs 13 residues. CD8 cells regarded as naive lacked CD45RO, were positively chosen for CCR7, and omitted terminally differentiated effector memory CD45RA+ cells.

The specimen was naive CD8+ T cells sorted from blood. This chain connects TRBV5-6 to TRBJ1-1; D is perhaps TRBD1 (5 bases). The sequence was collected from a man between 18 and 35 years old in good health. DNA of the CDR3: TGTGCCAGCAGCCATGACAGTTGGGCCGAAGCTTTCTTT. Amino acids: CASSHDSWAEAFF.